This TCR beta chain was profiled in a study of OX40 agonist ivuxolimab in advanced cancers. The germline V and J ends were trimmed by 2 bases and 3 bases, with 11 bases remaining between them. This CDR3 comprises 14 residues. Germline CDR1 reads SGHRS; CDR2 reads YFSETQ. Generated by immunoSEQ multiplex PCR, the TCRdb table keeps only in-frame clones and is missing some. The sample has tens of thousands of clones, about 90% seen once. This receptor was taken from an adult with an advanced solid tumor such as melanoma, head and neck, liver or kidney cancer. The chain combines TRBV5-1 with TRBJ1-1, with D possibly being TRBD1 (6 bases). The sequenced sample was CD4+ or CD8+ T cells sorted from blood, obtained in a trial of the OX40 agonist ivuxolimab. CDR3 nucleotides: TGCGCCAGCAGCTTATCGGGGGGCTACACTGAAGCTTTCTTT. It yields the protein CASSLSGGYTEAFF.